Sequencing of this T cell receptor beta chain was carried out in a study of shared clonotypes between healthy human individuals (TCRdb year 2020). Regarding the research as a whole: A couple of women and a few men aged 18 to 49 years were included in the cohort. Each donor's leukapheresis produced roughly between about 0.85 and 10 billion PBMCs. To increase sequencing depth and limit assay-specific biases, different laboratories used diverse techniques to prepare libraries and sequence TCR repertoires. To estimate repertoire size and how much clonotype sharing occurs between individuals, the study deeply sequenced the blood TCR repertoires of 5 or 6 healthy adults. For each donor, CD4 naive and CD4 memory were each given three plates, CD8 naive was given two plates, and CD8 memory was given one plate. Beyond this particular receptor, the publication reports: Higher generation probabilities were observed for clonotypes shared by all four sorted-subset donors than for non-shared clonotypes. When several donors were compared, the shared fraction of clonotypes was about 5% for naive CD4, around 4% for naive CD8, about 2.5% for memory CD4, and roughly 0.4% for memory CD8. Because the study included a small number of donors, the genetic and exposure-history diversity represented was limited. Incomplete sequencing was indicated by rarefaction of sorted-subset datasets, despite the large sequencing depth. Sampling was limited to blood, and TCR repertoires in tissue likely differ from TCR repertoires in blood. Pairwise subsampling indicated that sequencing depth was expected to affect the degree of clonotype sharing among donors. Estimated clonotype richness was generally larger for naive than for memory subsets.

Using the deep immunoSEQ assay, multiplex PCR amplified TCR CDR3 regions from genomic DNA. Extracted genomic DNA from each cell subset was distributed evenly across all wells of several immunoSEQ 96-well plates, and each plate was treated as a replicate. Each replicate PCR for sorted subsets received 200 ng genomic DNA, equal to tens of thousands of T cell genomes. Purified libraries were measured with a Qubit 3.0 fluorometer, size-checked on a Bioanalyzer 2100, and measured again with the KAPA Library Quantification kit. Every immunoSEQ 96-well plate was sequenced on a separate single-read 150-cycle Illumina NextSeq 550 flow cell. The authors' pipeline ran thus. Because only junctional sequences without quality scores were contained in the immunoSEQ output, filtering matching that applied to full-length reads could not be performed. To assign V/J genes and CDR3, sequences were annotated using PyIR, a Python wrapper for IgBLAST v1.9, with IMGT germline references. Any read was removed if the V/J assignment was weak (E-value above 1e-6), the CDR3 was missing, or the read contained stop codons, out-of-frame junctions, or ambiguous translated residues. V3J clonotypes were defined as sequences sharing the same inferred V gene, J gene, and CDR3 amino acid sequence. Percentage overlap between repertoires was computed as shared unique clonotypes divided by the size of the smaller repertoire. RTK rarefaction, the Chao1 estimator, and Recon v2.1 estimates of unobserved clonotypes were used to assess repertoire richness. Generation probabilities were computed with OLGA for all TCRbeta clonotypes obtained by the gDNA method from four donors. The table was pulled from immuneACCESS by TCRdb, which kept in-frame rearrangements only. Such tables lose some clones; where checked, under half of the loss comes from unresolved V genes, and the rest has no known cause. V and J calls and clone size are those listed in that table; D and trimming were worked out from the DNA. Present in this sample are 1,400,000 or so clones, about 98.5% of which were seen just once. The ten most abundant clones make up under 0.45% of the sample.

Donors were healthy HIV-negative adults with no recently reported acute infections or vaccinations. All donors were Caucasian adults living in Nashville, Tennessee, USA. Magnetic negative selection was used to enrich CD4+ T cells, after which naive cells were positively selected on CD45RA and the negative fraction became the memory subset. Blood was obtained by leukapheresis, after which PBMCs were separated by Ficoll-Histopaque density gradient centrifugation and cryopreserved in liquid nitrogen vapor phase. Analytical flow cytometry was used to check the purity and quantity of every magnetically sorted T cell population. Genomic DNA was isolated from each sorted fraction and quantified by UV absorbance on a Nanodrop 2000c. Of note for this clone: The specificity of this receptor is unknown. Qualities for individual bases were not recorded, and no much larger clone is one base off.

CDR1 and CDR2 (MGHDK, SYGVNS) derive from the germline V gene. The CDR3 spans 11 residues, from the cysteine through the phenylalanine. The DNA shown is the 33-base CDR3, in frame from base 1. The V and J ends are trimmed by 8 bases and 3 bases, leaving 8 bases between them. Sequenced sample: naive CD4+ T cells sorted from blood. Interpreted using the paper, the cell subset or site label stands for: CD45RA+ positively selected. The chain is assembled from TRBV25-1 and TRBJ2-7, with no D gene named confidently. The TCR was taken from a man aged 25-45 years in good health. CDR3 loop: CASRALYEQYF. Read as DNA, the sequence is TGTGCCAGCCGGGCCCTCTACGAGCAGTACTTC.